A selection of T cell receptor beta chains follows, all from one sample in a study of identical twins. TCRdb analysed the 5' RACE reads with MiXCR anew, one entry per CDR3 protein. The sample has a few hundred thousand distinct CDR3 sequences; 10% to 15% are singletons. These same data were also listed under a study on yellow fever vaccine responses in identical twins.

The material sequenced was memory (CD45RO+) T cells sorted from blood. These receptors all come from a woman aged 18 to 35 in good health. The CDR3 runs from the conserved cysteine through the conserved F or W. The order of the fields is D gene, J gene, V gene, clone size, CDR3 DNA, CDR3 protein. A D gene is named only where the DNA matches it firmly. Only part of the rows carry a size: once, few, many, or a class if the clone is expanded.

-,TRBJ1-2,TRBV10-3,many,TGTGCCATCAGTAAGGACGGGTATGATGGCTACACCTTC,CAISKDGYDGYTF
TRBD1,TRBJ2-2,TRBV12-3/TRBV12-4,many,TGTGCCAGCAGTTCCAGACAGGGCGCGAACACCGGGGAGCTGTTTTTT,CASSSRQGANTGELFF
TRBD1,TRBJ2-7,TRBV7-6,many,TGTGCCAGCAGCTTGGGACAGGGGGCCCCCTACGAGCAGTACTTC,CASSLGQGAPYEQYF
TRBD2,TRBJ2-1,TRBV20-1,few,TGCAGTGCTAGAGATTTGGTGGGACTAGCGGGAGCATACAATGAGCAGTTCTTC,CSARDLVGLAGAYNEQFF
TRBD1,TRBJ1-5,TRBV20-1,many,TGCAGTGTCGCCCGGGGACAGGGGGTCCAGCCCCAGCATTTT,CSVARGQGVQPQHF
TRBD2,TRBJ2-1,TRBV3-1,few,TGTGCCAGCAGCCAAACGAGCGGGAGGGCCAATGAGCAGTTCTTC,CASSQTSGRANEQFF
-,TRBJ2-1,TRBV29-1,-,TGCAGCGTTGGGCGGAACAACTACAATGAGCAGTTCTTC,CSVGRNNYNEQFF
-,TRBJ2-5,TRBV28,-,TGTGCCAGCACAACGACAGGCCAAGAGACCCAGTACTTC,CASTTTGQETQYF
-,TRBJ2-7,TRBV11-2,many,TGTGCCAGCAGCTTAAGTAGGGCGGTCTCCTACGAGCAGTACTTC,CASSLSRAVSYEQYF
TRBD2,TRBJ2-1,TRBV6-2/TRBV6-3,few,TGTGCCAGCAGACTCGGGACTAGCGGGAGGGATGAGCAGTTCTTC,CASRLGTSGRDEQFF
-,TRBJ2-2,TRBV7-8,few,TGTGCCAGCAGCTTAGATGGGGACGGGGAGCTGTTTTTT,CASSLDGDGELFF
-,TRBJ2-7,TRBV20-1,few,TGCAGTGCCCAAGGGACTTTGAAGTATGAGCAGTACTTC,CSAQGTLKYEQYF
TRBD2,TRBJ2-7,TRBV5-1,once,TGCGCCAGCAGCTTGGATCGGCTAGCGGGGGGCTACGAGCAGTACTTC,CASSLDRLAGGYEQYF
-,TRBJ2-3,TRBV5-1,few,TGCGCCAGCAGCAAGCAGGGGGCGGGAGGAAGCACAGATACGCAGTATTTT,CASSKQGAGGSTDTQYF
-,TRBJ2-3,TRBV29-1,-,TGCAGCGTCGAAAACGGGGATACGCAGTATTTT,CSVENGDTQYF
TRBD1,TRBJ2-5,TRBV3-1,few,TGTGCCAGCAGCCAAGTGGGACAGGACCAAGAGACCCAGTACTTC,CASSQVGQDQETQYF